Sequencing of this T cell receptor (beta chain) was carried out in a study of monozygotic twins with inflammatory bowel disease. Findings and caveats of the study: Twins with IBD were found to have lower TCRbeta diversity (inverse Simpson) than healthy co-twins.

UMIs with a 6-nucleotide sample barcode were added by template switching. TCRdb reprocessed the 5' RACE reads and reports one entry per CDR3 protein, with no DNA. The sample holds under 350,000 distinct CDR3 sequences. With regard to this clonotype: Its antigen remains unidentified.

This CDR3 contains 15 residues. The germline V gene has CDR1 LNHDA and CDR2 SQIVND (reference sequence). The TCR was taken from a human donor with ulcerative colitis or Crohn's disease, or a healthy co-twin of an affected twin (not recorded which). Sequencing was performed on blood. The chain has TRBV19 and TRBJ2-2; TCRdb reports TRBD1, a call that lacks DNA to check it against. This CDR3 is CASSMVGGAFGELFF.